What follows are 20 T cell receptor beta chains derived from one specimen sequenced in a study of T cells after yellow fever vaccination. From the 5' RACE reads, TCRdb called clonotypes with MiXCR, one entry per CDR3 protein. The sample holds about 340,000 distinct CDR3 sequences, approximately 12% seen once. The input for sequencing was CD4+ T cells sorted from PBMCs, taken 15 days after the yellow fever booster vaccination. The origin of the receptors is a man between 18 and 29 years old who received the YFV17D yellow fever vaccine.

In its sample, this clonotype was seen many times. The chain links TRBV5-1 to TRBJ2-3; D call uncertain. Trimming shortened V by 0 bases and J by 6 bases, and 14 bases separated the two germline ends. Germline V gene data show CDR1 as SGHRS and CDR2 as YFSETQ. CDR3 length: 15 residues. This chain's CDR3 is CASSLEPAPHDTQYF. In nucleotides, the CDR3 is TGCGCCAGCAGCTTGGAACCAGCGCCCCACGATACGCAGTATTTT.

The V gene is TRBV24-1, the J gene TRBJ2-1; D not certain. Per the germline V gene, CDR1 is KGHDR and CDR2 is SFDVKD. The ends were cut back, 12 bases at V and 4 bases at J, with 18 bases in the middle. The CDR3 sequence is 14 residues long. The DNA for the CDR3 is TGTGCCGAGCTATTTAGGAAGGTATACAATGAGCAGTTCTTC. Translating gives CAELFRKVYNEQFF.

The chain carries TRBV11-2 and TRBJ2-7, with D possibly TRBD2 on 5 matching bases. Looked up from germline, CDR1 is SGHAT and CDR2 is FQNNGV. The CDR3 runs 14 residues. Trimming removed 1 base at V and 3 bases at J, with 10 bases between. This chain's CDR3 is CASSLGGFSYEQYV. CDR3 nucleotide sequence: TGTGCCAGCAGCTTAGGCGGGTTTAGCTACGAGCAGTACGTC.

The chain employs TRBV18 and TRBJ2-6, with D unresolved. The CDR3 spans 15 residues. Per the germline V gene, CDR1 is KGHSH and CDR2 is LQKENI. V lost 4 bases and J 0 bases, leaving 7 bases between the germline ends. The CDR3 is CASSQSNSGANVLTF. DNA for the CDR3: TGTGCCAGCTCACAGAGCAACTCTGGGGCCAACGTCCTGACTTTC.

This clonotype appeared many times. The junction departs from germline at one end; a sequencing error may be responsible. CDR3 protein: CASSSQGTGANVLTF. The CDR3 coding sequence is TGTGCCAGCAGTTCACAGGGAACCGGGGCCAACGTCCTGACTTTC. The chain carries TRBV5-1 and TRBJ2-6, with D possibly matching TRBD1 (6 bases). The CDR3 covers 15 residues. Germline V lookup: CDR1 SGHRS, CDR2 YFSETQ.

This clonotype was seen a few times. This chain joins TRBV4-2 and TRBJ2-7; 9 positions agree with TRBD2. This CDR3 spans 15 amino acids. The germline gives CDR1 LGHNA, CDR2 YNFKEQ. J was trimmed by 2 bases and V by 3 bases; bases with no gene match: 5. The CDR3 DNA sequence: TGTGCCAGCAGCCAGGGTGCTAGCGGGACCTACGAGCAGTACTTC. Amino acids: CASSQGASGTYEQYF.

This clonotype was counted a few times. The V and J genes are TRBV20-1 and TRBJ2-7; 7 nucleotides agree with TRBD1. CDR1 is DFQATT, CDR2 SNEGSKA, per germline (reference sequence). The CDR3 length is 13 residues. V was pared by 1 base and J by 3 bases, with 3 bases of the junction left unmatched. The DNA for the CDR3 is TGCAGTGCTAGAGGGGACAGCGTCTACGAGCAGTACTTC. It is translated as CSARGDSVYEQYF.

The table lists this clonotype with a few counts. The rearrangement joins TRBV28 to TRBJ2-7; 11 nucleotides line up with TRBD2. CDR1 and CDR2 (germline): MDHEN, SYDVKM. V trimming: 4 bases; J trimming: 3 bases; junction bases outside the gene matches: 5. CDR3 length equals 15 residues. The CDR3 protein is CASSSLTSGGYEQYV. The CDR3 DNA sequence: TGTGCCAGCAGTTCCCTAACTAGCGGGGGCTACGAGCAGTACGTC.

This clonotype came up many times. V gene TRBV7-3 combines with J gene TRBJ2-6, with D maybe TRBD1 (6 bases). This CDR3 has 15 amino acids. CDR1 SGHTA and CDR2 FQGTGA come from the germline V gene. Trimming took 5 bases from V and 1 from J, leaving 9 bases between them. CDR3 sequence (DNA): TGTGCCAGCAGCACACAGGGTTCTGGGGCCAACGTCCTGACTTTC. Protein product: CASSTQGSGANVLTF.

The chain employs TRBV6-2 or TRBV6-3 and TRBJ1-5; 10 nucleotides agree with TRBD1. CDR1 is MNHEY, CDR2 SVGEGT, per germline. The CDR3 length is 15 residues. The V segment lost 2 bases and the J segment 7 bases; nucleotides outside the gene matches: 5. The CDR3 loop is CASSYGDRGSQPQHF. CDR3 nucleotides: TGTGCCAGCAGTTACGGGGACAGGGGATCACAGCCCCAGCATTTT.

This clonotype was counted a few times. The chain is built from TRBV6-5 and TRBJ2-7; 9 positions match TRBD2. The CDR3 spans 14 residues. With V trimmed by 3 bases and J by 2 bases, 2 bases remained unmatched. Germline V gene data show CDR1 as MNHEY and CDR2 as SVGAGI. The CDR3, as DNA: TGTGCCAGCAGTTATTTAGCGGGAGCCTACGAGCAGTACTTC. This sequence encodes CASSYLAGAYEQYF.

This rearrangement joins TRBV11-2 to TRBJ2-7; 7 bases agree with TRBD1. The CDR3 extends over 15 amino acids. With 4 bases clipped from V and 4 bases from J, the junction kept 10 bases outside the gene matches. Germline CDR1 and CDR2: SGHAT and FQNNGV. CDR3 amino acids: CASSYDGTDQYEQYF. CDR3 nucleotides: TGTGCCAGCAGCTATGACGGGACAGATCAATACGAGCAGTACTTC.

The chain links TRBV4-3 to TRBJ2-6, with D perhaps matching TRBD1 or TRBD2 (8 bases each). Per the germline V gene, CDR1 is LGHNA and CDR2 is YSLEER. The CDR3 has 17 residues. The germline V and J ends were trimmed by 3 bases and 2 bases, with 14 bases remaining between them. CDR3 amino acids: CASSHGQGLAGANVLTF. The CDR3 DNA follows: TGCGCCAGCAGCCACGGACAGGGACTAGCTGGGGCCAACGTCCTGACTTTC.

As DNA, the CDR3 is TGCGCCAGCAGCTCTTTCAGGGGGAGTGATTACGAGCAGTACTTC. It is translated as CASSSFRGSDYEQYF. The chain recombines TRBV5-1 with TRBJ2-7; 7 positions match TRBD1. Trimming at V came to 3 bases and at J to 4 bases, leaving 10 bases not matched to a gene. Germline CDR1 is SGHRS and CDR2 is YFSETQ. The CDR3 is 15 residues long. The variable domain in full, with the rest retrieved from reference TRBV5-1 and TRBJ2-7, is KAGVTQTPRYLIKTRGQQVTLSCSPISGHRSVSWYQQTPGQGLQFLFEYFSETQRNKGNFPGRFSGRQFSNSRSEMNVSTLELGDSALYLCASSSFRGSDYEQYFGPGTRLTVT.

Ten or more counts support this clonotype. The V call is TRBV7-2, the J call TRBJ2-2; D gene ambiguous. This CDR3 has 12 amino acids. The V gene lost 1 base and the J gene lost 7 bases, with 4 bases spanning the gap. The germline V gene encodes CDR1 SGHTA and CDR2 FQGNSA. The CDR3 spells CASSLDLGELFF. CDR3 DNA: TGTGCCAGCAGCTTAGATCTCGGGGAGCTGTTTTTT.

The CDR3 region is CASSFAGSRGADTQYF. CDR3 in DNA: TGTGCCAGCAGCTTTGCGGGGTCTAGGGGCGCAGATACGCAGTATTTT. The V and J genes are TRBV7-2 and TRBJ2-3; maybe TRBD2 (6 bases). V lost 3 bases to trimming and J lost 4 bases, with 17 bases between them. CDR3 length equals 16 residues. Germline V gene sequence: CDR1 SGHTA, CDR2 FQGNSA.

The gene calls are TRBV4-2 and TRBJ2-3; possible D gene TRBD1, 6 bases. CDR3 size: 16 residues. Trimming removed 0 bases from V and 2 bases from J, with 12 bases in between. CDR1 and CDR2 from the germline V gene are LGHNA and YNFKEQ. The CDR3 here is CASSQDGGGLTDTQYF. The CDR3 DNA reads TGTGCCAGCAGCCAAGATGGGGGCGGACTCACAGATACGCAGTATTTT.

CDR3 sequence (DNA): TGTGCCAGCAGCGCCCCGGGACAGGGAGGAAGAGGCTACACCTTC. Residues: CASSAPGQGGRGYTF. The chain joins TRBV11-2 to TRBJ1-2; 9 bases match TRBD1. This CDR3 contains 15 residues. Germline CDR1 and CDR2: SGHAT and FQNNGV. The V segment lost 5 bases and the J segment 8 bases; nucleotides outside the gene matches: 12.

This clonotype has just a few counts. A read error is likely, as this CDR3 ends without the conserved phenylalanine or tryptophan. The gene calls are TRBV5-1 and TRBJ1-5; 8 positions match TRBD1. Germline V gene data show CDR1 as SGHRS and CDR2 as YFSETQ. This CDR3 has 14 amino acids. Germline trimming cut 4 bases from V and 3 bases from J; bases unmatched to any gene: 3. The DNA for the CDR3 is TGCGCCAGCAGCCTGACAGGGGCCAATCAGCCCCAGCATTCT. Its translation is CASSLTGANQPQHS.

This chain joins TRBV15 and TRBJ1-1, with unresolved D. V dropped 6 bases and J dropped 1 base, with 12 bases sitting between them. The CDR3 loop spans 14 amino acids. Germline CDR1 is LNHNV and CDR2 is YYDKDF (reference sequence). CDR3 nucleotides: TGTGCCACCAGGAGCCATAACCCGAACACTGAAGCTTTCTTT. Translating it yields CATRSHNPNTEAFF.